This TCR beta chain is drawn from a study of cytomegalovirus exposure and HLA in healthy donors. Primers for the PCR totalled 60 Vbeta and 13 Jbeta. Clones were sequenced by immunoSEQ multiplex PCR, and TCRdb holds only the in-frame ones, with some missing. The repertoire holds roughly 190,000 clones, with around 75% as singletons. This CDR3 is 14 amino acids long. V shed 0 bases and J 3 bases; nucleotides not matched to a gene: 0. Germline assignment: CDR1 MNHEY and CDR2 SMNVEV (reference sequence). The chain employs TRBV27 and TRBJ2-7, with 9 bases identical to TRBD2. Sequencing was done on a sample of PBMCs. This TCR was recovered from a woman under 40 in good health and CMV-seropositive. The CDR3 bases are TGTGCCAGCAGTTTATCACTAGCGGGCTACGAGCAGTACTTC. Translating gives CASSLSLAGYEQYF.